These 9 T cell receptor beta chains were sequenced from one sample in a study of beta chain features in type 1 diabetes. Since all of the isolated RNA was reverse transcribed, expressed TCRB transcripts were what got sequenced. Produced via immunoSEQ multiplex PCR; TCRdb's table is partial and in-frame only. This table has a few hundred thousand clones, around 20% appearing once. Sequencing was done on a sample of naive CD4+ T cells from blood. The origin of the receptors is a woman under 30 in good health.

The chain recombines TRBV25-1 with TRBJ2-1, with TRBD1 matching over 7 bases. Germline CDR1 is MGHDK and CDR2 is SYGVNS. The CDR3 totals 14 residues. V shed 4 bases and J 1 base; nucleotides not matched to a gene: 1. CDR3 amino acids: CASSGQGSYNEQFF. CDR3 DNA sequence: TGTGCCAGCAGTGGACAGGGTTCCTACAATGAGCAGTTCTTC.

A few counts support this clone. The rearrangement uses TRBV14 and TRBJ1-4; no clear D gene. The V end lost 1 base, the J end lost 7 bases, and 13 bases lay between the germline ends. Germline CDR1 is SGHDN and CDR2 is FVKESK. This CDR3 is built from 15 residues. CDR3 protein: CASSQGATRREKLFF. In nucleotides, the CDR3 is TGTGCCAGCAGCCAAGGGGCGACCCGGCGTGAAAAACTGTTTTTT.

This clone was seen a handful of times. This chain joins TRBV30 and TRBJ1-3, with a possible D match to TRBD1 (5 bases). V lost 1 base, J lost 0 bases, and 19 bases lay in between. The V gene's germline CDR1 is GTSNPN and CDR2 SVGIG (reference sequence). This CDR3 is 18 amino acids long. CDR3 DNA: TGTGCCTGGAGTGCGACCCGGGACTCCACGAGCTCTGGAAACACCATATATTTT. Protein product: CAWSATRDSTSSGNTIYF.

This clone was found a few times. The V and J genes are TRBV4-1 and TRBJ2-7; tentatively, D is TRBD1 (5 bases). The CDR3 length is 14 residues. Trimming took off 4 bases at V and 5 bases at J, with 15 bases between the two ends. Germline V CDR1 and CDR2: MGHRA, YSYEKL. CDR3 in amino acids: CASSPQGRRNEQYF. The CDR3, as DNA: TGCGCCAGCAGCCCCCAGGGAAGGAGAAACGAGCAGTACTTC.

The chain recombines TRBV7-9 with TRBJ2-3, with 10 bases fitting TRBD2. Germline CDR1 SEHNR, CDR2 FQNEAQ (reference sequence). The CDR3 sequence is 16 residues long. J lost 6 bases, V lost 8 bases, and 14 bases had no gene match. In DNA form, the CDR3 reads TGTGCCAGCTCTTCTGGGACTAGCGCCCTAGGGGATACGCAGTATTTT. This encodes CASSSGTSALGDTQYF.

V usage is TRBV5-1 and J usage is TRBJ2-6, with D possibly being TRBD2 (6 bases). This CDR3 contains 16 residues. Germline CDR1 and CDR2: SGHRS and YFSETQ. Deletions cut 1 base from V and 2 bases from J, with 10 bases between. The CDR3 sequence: CASSLTSSTGANVLTF. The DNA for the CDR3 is TGCGCCAGCAGCTTGACTAGCTCCACTGGGGCCAACGTCCTGACTTTC.

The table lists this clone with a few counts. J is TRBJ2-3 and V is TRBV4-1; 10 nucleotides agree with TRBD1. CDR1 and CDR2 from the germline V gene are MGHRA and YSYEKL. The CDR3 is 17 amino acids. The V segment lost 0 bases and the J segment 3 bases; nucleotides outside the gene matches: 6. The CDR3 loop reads CASSQDQRDRGTDTQYF. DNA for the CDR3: TGCGCCAGCAGCCAAGATCAGCGGGACAGGGGAACAGATACGCAGTATTTT.

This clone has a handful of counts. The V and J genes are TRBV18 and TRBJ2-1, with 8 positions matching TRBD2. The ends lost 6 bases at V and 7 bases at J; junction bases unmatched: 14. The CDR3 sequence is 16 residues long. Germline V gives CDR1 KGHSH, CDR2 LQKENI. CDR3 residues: CASSAFRGGRLNEQFF. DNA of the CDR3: TGTGCCAGCTCCGCATTTCGGGGGGGGAGATTGAATGAGCAGTTCTTC.

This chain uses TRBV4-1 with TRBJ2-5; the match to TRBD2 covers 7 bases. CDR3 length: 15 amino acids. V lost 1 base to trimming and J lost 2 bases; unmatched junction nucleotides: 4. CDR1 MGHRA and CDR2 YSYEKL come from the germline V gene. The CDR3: CASSQVGTTQETQYF. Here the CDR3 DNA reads TGCGCCAGCAGCCAAGTAGGGACTACACAAGAGACCCAGTACTTC.